What follows are 18 T cell receptor beta chains derived from one specimen sequenced in a study of blood T cell repertoires in COVID-19. Generated by immunoSEQ multiplex PCR, the TCRdb table keeps only in-frame clones and is missing some. This sample carries over 350,000 clones, 88% of them seen once, and the ten largest clones take about 1.1%. The sequenced sample consisted of PBMCs or T cells enriched from blood (not recorded which). The receptors were sampled from a woman aged 18-29 years who had recovered from COVID-19.

This chain joins TRBV5-4 and TRBJ2-1; 9 bases agree with TRBD2. CDR1 and CDR2 (germline): SGHNT, YYREEE (reference sequence). CDR3 length: 14 residues. J lost 3 bases, V lost 7 bases, and 5 bases had no gene match. The CDR3 nucleotides read TGTGCCAGCCGGCTGCGGGGGGGCTACAATGAGCAGTTCTTC. Translating it yields CASRLRGGYNEQFF.

This chain connects TRBV4-1 to TRBJ2-5; D is possibly TRBD2 (7 bases). V shed 5 bases and J shed 1 base, with 17 bases lying between them. This CDR3 has 16 amino acids. Germline V lookup: CDR1 MGHRA, CDR2 YSYEKL. The DNA for the CDR3 is TGCGCCAGCAGCTCACGGCTAGGGGGGGTCCAAGAGACCCAGTACTTC. This codes for CASSSRLGGVQETQYF.

The chain joins TRBV4-1 to TRBJ1-5; D remains ambiguous. The germline V gene encodes CDR1 MGHRA and CDR2 YSYEKL. This CDR3 comprises 15 residues. Trimming removed 0 bases from V and 3 bases from J, with 9 bases in between. CDR3 in amino acids: CASSQDAGDNQPQHF. CDR3 sequence (DNA): TGCGCCAGCAGCCAAGACGCCGGGGACAATCAGCCCCAGCATTTT.

The chain links TRBV6-1 to TRBJ1-5, with D possibly being TRBD1 (5 bases). The V gene lost 4 bases and the J gene lost 3 bases, with 16 bases spanning the gap. The CDR3 loop spans 16 amino acids. In germline, CDR1 is MNHNS, CDR2 SASEGT. This CDR3 is CASSAQGFSDNQPQHF. The CDR3 nucleotides read TGTGCCAGCAGTGCCCAGGGTTTCAGCGACAATCAGCCCCAGCATTTT.

The gene calls are TRBV12-3 or TRBV12-4 and TRBJ2-7; 9 positions agree with TRBD1. The CDR3 totals 13 residues. Trimming at V came to 7 bases and at J to 3 bases, leaving 4 bases not matched to a gene. CDR3 residues: CASTPGQGYEQYF. CDR3 DNA: TGTGCCAGCACTCCGGGACAGGGCTACGAGCAGTACTTC.

The count of this clone is one. The rearrangement joins TRBV27 to TRBJ1-6, with a weak D call TRBD1 (5 bases). The V gene lost 5 bases and the J gene lost 7 bases, with 9 bases spanning the gap. The CDR3 runs 13 residues. Germline V gives CDR1 MNHEY, CDR2 SMNVEV (reference sequence). CDR3 sequence (DNA): TGTGCCAGCAGTCCACACAGGAATTCACCCCTCCACTTT. Its translation: CASSPHRNSPLHF.

This chain connects TRBV4-1 to TRBJ1-1, with D maybe TRBD1 (6 bases). Trimming stripped 4 bases from V and 8 bases from J, with 17 bases between. CDR1 and CDR2 from the germline V gene are MGHRA and YSYEKL. The length of the CDR3 is 14 residues. In DNA, the CDR3 is TGCGCCAGCAGCCTGACTGGCAGGGGTGTCGAAGCTTTCTTT. Its translation is CASSLTGRGVEAFF.

The V call is TRBV5-6, the J call TRBJ2-7, with TRBD1 matching over 11 bases. Unmatched junction bases numbered 0, after V lost 3 bases and J lost 4 bases. The CDR3 extends over 13 amino acids. Germline CDR1 reads SGHDT; CDR2 reads YYEEEE. CDR3 sequence: CASSWDRGYEQYF. The DNA for the CDR3 is TGTGCCAGCAGCTGGGACAGGGGGTACGAGCAGTACTTC.

This clone showed up just once. V and J are TRBV2 and TRBJ1-2, with TRBD1 as a possible D gene (6 bases). Germline CDR1 and CDR2: SNHLY and FYNNEI. Trimming removed 11 bases from V and 9 bases from J, with 22 bases in between. There are 13 residues in the CDR3. In nucleotides, the CDR3 is TGTGCCTCGTCCGGACAGCTCCTGGAAAGCTACACCTTC. Protein product: CASSGQLLESYTF.

The rearrangement links TRBV6-5 to TRBJ1-1; maybe TRBD1 (5 bases). From germline, CDR1 is MNHEY and CDR2 SVGAGI. The CDR3 is 14 residues long. V lost 2 bases to trimming and J lost 1 base, with 8 bases between them. In DNA, the CDR3 is TGTGCCAGCAGTTACGCAGGGCGGAACACTGAAGCTTTCTTT. Protein: CASSYAGRNTEAFF.

The chain couples TRBV18 to TRBJ1-3; D gene unclear. Trimming removed 0 bases from V and 8 bases from J, with 11 bases in between. The CDR3 is 14 residues long. Germline V lookup: CDR1 KGHSH, CDR2 LQKENI. The CDR3 coding sequence is TGTGCCAGCTCACCACCCTGGGTACTACACACCATATATTTT. Translation: CASSPPWVLHTIYF. The complete variable domain, with remaining parts taken from reference TRBV18 and TRBJ1-3, reads NAGVMQNPRHLVRRRGQEARLRCSPMKGHSHVYWYRQLPEEGLKFMVYLQKENIIDESGMPKERFSAEFPKEGPSILRIQQVVRGDSAAYFCASSPPWVLHTIYFGEGSWLTVV.

A note on this clone: Distinct nucleotide sequences in the sample also encode this CDR3. This sequence joins TRBV5-1 and TRBJ1-1; no clear D. This CDR3 comprises 13 residues. Germline CDR1 SGHRS, CDR2 YFSETQ. The V gene lost 3 bases and the J gene lost 0 bases, with 6 bases spanning the gap. The CDR3 nucleotides read TGCGCCAGCAGCTCAGGTATGAACACTGAAGCTTTCTTT. Translating it yields CASSSGMNTEAFF.

This chain uses TRBV7-9 with TRBJ2-5; tentatively, D is TRBD1 (6 bases). V lost 4 bases and J 1 base, leaving 7 bases between the germline ends. CDR1 is SEHNR and CDR2 is FQNEAQ in the germline V gene (reference sequence). The CDR3 has 13 amino acids. In nucleotides, the CDR3 is TGTGCCAGCAGCTGGACAGTCCAAGAGACCCAGTACTTC. Protein: CASSWTVQETQYF.

This clone was seen only a few times. The rearrangement joins TRBV24-1 to TRBJ1-5; D is unclear. CDR1 is KGHDR, CDR2 SFDVKD, per germline. Trimming took off 6 bases at V and 4 bases at J, with 9 bases between the two ends. CDR3 size: 13 residues. The CDR3 sequence: CATSQGSNQPQHF. The CDR3 DNA reads as TGTGCCACCAGTCAAGGGAGTAATCAGCCCCAGCATTTT.

This rearrangement joins TRBV29-1 to TRBJ1-1; D gene unclear. V lost 4 bases to trimming and J lost 0 bases, with 9 bases between them. The CDR3 covers 13 residues. Germline V lookup: CDR1 SQVTM, CDR2 ANQGSEA. Here the CDR3 reads CSVALSMNTEAFF. CDR3 DNA: TGCAGCGTTGCTCTGAGCATGAACACTGAAGCTTTCTTT.

V is TRBV6-6 and J is TRBJ1-5; D is unclear. CDR3 length equals 15 residues. Per germline, CDR1 MNHNY and CDR2 SVGAGI (reference sequence). With 6 bases removed from V and 0 bases from J, the gap between germline ends came to 12 bases. The CDR3 protein is CASSPQDYSNQPQHF. The CDR3 DNA sequence: TGTGCCAGCAGCCCACAAGATTATAGCAATCAGCCCCAGCATTTT.

The chain links TRBV5-1 to TRBJ2-5; 9 nucleotides line up with TRBD2. With V trimmed by 3 bases and J by 5 bases, 8 bases remained unmatched. Germline V gives CDR1 SGHRS, CDR2 YFSETQ. CDR3 size: 15 residues. In DNA form, the CDR3 reads TGCGCCAGCAGCTCCCTAGCGGGGCCTGAGGAGACCCAGTACTTC. Translation: CASSSLAGPEETQYF.

This chain joins TRBV5-1 and TRBJ1-1, with D perhaps matching TRBD1 (6 bases). Trimming stripped 4 bases from V and 3 bases from J, with 16 bases between. The germline V gene has CDR1 SGHRS and CDR2 YFSETQ. CDR3 size: 15 residues. The CDR3 loop reads CASSPGGSIDTEAFF. The DNA for the CDR3 is TGCGCCAGCAGCCCGGGGGGCAGCATAGACACTGAAGCTTTCTTT.